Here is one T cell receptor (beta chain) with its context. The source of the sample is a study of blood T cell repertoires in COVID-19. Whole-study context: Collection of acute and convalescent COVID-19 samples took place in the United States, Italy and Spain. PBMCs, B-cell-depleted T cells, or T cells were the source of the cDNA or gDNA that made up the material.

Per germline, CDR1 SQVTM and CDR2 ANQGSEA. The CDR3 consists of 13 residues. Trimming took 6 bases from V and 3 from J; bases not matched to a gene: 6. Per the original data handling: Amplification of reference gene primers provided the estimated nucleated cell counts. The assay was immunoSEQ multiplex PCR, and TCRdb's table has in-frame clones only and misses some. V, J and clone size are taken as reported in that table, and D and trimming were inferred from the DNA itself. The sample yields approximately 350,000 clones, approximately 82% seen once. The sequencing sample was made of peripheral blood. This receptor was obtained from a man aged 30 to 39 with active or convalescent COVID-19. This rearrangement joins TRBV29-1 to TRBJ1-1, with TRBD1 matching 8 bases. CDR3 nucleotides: TGCAGCGTCAGACAGGGGCTGGACACTGAAGCTTTCTTT. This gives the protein CSVRQGLDTEAFF.